This T cell receptor (beta chain) was recovered during a study of blood T cell repertoires in COVID-19 (dated by TCRdb to 2018 to 2020). Study-wide context: The collaborator samples originated in the United States, Italy and Spain and spanned the acute and convalescent phases of COVID-19. The prospective study material was composed of cDNA or gDNA derived from T cells, B-cell-depleted T cells, or PBMCs. Deeply sampled blood TCRbeta repertoires from subjects exposed to, actively infected with, or recovered from COVID-19 were included in the dataset. The repertoires were made available in a free public database intended to serve as a resource for research on the immune response to SARS-CoV-2. Samples came from the ongoing ImmuneRACE study (first 160 participants) plus 1,254 subjects from 6 global collaborators. Sample metadata almost always included a de-identified subject ID, COVID-19 status, age in years and sex. Where available, HLA class I and class II types were obtained from metadata supplied by the sample provider rather than from assay-based typing.

What the study reported, not specific to this receptor: The quantity of clinical and demographic metadata differed by source and by participant and was supplied without curation.

TCRbeta CDR3 regions were amplified from genomic DNA by means of the immunoSEQ Assay, a bias-controlled multiplex PCR. Concerning the study's data processing: Nucleated cell counts per sample were estimated from amplification of reference gene primers within the assay. To quantify the absolute abundance of each unique TCRbeta CDR3 rearrangement, sequence reads were collapsed and filtered. For each sample, productive Simpson clonality was calculated by taking the square root of Simpson's diversity index across productive rearrangements. Imported from immuneACCESS, the table was reduced by TCRdb to in-frame sequences with V and J called. These copies leave out some clones; in studies compared against another copy, an unresolved V gene accounts for under half, and the cause of the remainder is not known. That table furnishes V, J and clone size, whereas the DNA furnished D and trimming. Here the sample has about 200,000 clones; around 85% occur a single time. 3% to 4% of the sample rests with the top ten.

In the prospective study, participants were 18 to 89 years old, resided in 24 geographic areas of the United States, and were enrolled through a virtual design. In the prospective study, cohorts were assigned on the basis of participant-reported clinical history obtained from a screening survey and a study questionnaire. Mobile phlebotomists in the prospective study collected whole blood, serum and a nasopharyngeal or oropharyngeal swab from every participant. Over an approximately two-month period, participants in the prospective study had the option of providing additional blood draws and questionnaires. Before DNA extraction, prospective study blood samples were shipped either frozen or at room temperature. This clone came up once. No cognate antigen has been identified for it. Base quality data are lacking; no much larger clone is found one base away. The V end loses 3 bases and the J end loses 4 bases, and a stretch of 9 bases separates them. CDR1 and CDR2 (WSHSY, SAAADI) derive from the germline V gene. The CDR3 holds 14 amino acids from the cysteine to the phenylalanine. The entry retains the CDR3 DNA only, 42 bases that are in frame from base 1.

The sequencing input was PBMCs or T cells enriched from blood (not recorded which). This sequence originates from a woman aged 40-49 years with acute COVID-19. The sequence joins TRBV10-2 to TRBJ2-2; the D gene lacks a confident call. The nucleotide sequence is TGCGCCAGCAGTGATTTCGGTGTCACCGGGGAGCTGTTTTTT. Its product reads: CASSDFGVTGELFF.